The entry below describes one T cell receptor beta chain. This record belongs to a study of blood T cell repertoires in COVID-19. Whole-study context: Both acute and convalescent COVID-19 samples were obtained from the United States, Italy and Spain. PBMCs, B-cell-depleted T cells, or T cells provided the cDNA or gDNA that made up the material.

Between the trimmed V and J ends, which lost 0 bases and 1 base, there was a span of 17 bases. CDR3 length: 17 amino acids. The germline gives CDR1 SGDLS, CDR2 YYNGEE. Original data processing: Estimation of nucleated cell counts was performed using reference gene primer amplification. Only in-frame clones appear in the TCRdb table, and some are missing; sequencing was by immunoSEQ multiplex PCR. The V and J calls and clone size come from that table; D and trimming were worked out from the DNA. This sample carries some 97,000 clones, approximately 86% of them seen once, and the ten largest clones take roughly 4.7%.

This TCR was recovered from a human donor in a cohort sampled during active COVID-19. The rearrangement joins TRBV9 to TRBJ2-7, with D possibly TRBD2 on 7 matching bases. What was sequenced was peripheral blood. The CDR3 spells CASSVGPGGGSSYEQYF. CDR3 DNA: TGTGCCAGCAGCGTAGGCCCGGGGGGCGGGAGTTCCTACGAGCAGTACTTC.